The next 14 T cell receptor beta chains were all read from a single sample in a study of identical twins. TCRdb independently ran MiXCR on the 5' RACE reads; one entry per CDR3 protein. This sample has roughly 720,000 distinct CDR3 sequences, with around a sixth found just once. This sample also belongs to another study, concerning T cells expressing NK-cell markers.

Sequencing was done on a sample of PBMCs. These receptors were obtained from a woman aged 18-29 years in good health.

In its sample, this clonotype was seen a few times. V is TRBV24-1 and J is TRBJ2-3; perhaps TRBD2 as D (6 bases). Between the trimmed V and J ends, which lost 2 bases and 2 bases, there was a span of 10 bases. The CDR3 totals 15 residues. Germline values: CDR1 KGHDR, CDR2 SFDVKD. The CDR3: CATSDSLANTDTQYF. The CDR3 nucleotides are TGTGCCACCAGTGATTCCCTAGCGAACACAGATACGCAGTATTTT.

There are a few counts of this clonotype. This chain links TRBV20-1 with TRBJ2-1; D gene uncertain. This CDR3 spans 11 amino acids. The germline CDR1 and CDR2 sequences are DFQATT and SNEGSKA (reference sequence). V was shortened by 5 bases and J by 9 bases, with 11 bases between the two germline ends. The CDR3 sequence is CSAERLGEQFF. The CDR3 DNA reads as TGCAGTGCTGAGAGGCTGGGTGAGCAGTTCTTC.

The rearrangement links TRBV7-9 to TRBJ1-3, with D uncertain. Trimming removed 3 bases at V and 8 bases at J, with 8 bases between. The CDR3 loop spans 12 amino acids. Germline V gene lookup returns CDR1 SEHNR and CDR2 FQNEAQ (reference sequence). CDR3 protein: CASSFSGDTIYF. The CDR3 coding sequence is TGTGCCAGCAGCTTCTCGGGAGACACCATATATTTT.

V is TRBV4-3 and J is TRBJ2-1; 8 nucleotides match TRBD2. Germline values: CDR1 LGHNA, CDR2 YSLEER. J lost 10 bases, V lost 4 bases, and 6 bases had no gene match. The CDR3 has 13 residues. In DNA form, the CDR3 reads TGCGCCAGCAGCCTCTGGCCTAGCGGGGAGCAGTTCTTC. Encoded protein: CASSLWPSGEQFF.

The genes are TRBV6-1 and TRBJ1-1; D is ambiguous. This CDR3 is 13 amino acids long. Between the trimmed V and J ends, which lost 6 bases and 0 bases, there was a span of 8 bases. The V gene's germline CDR1 is MNHNS and CDR2 SASEGT. CDR3 bases: TGTGCCAGCAGCTCCACATTGAACACTGAAGCTTTCTTT. Residues: CASSSTLNTEAFF.

This clonotype turned up a few times. This chain joins TRBV12-3 or TRBV12-4 and TRBJ2-1; 9 nucleotides match TRBD2. V was clipped by 10 bases and J by 4 bases; unmatched bases: 8. This CDR3 has 14 residues. The CDR3 DNA follows: TGTGCCATCGCGGGGGGGCCATCTTACAATGAGCAGTTCTTC. It codes for CAIAGGPSYNEQFF.

The table lists this clonotype with a count of one. This chain connects TRBV18 to TRBJ2-7; 8 bases match TRBD2. V gave up 6 bases and J gave up 0 bases; unmatched junction bases: 7. The germline V gene has CDR1 KGHSH and CDR2 LQKENI. There are 15 residues in the CDR3. DNA for the CDR3: TGTGCCAGCTCCCTACGGGGGGGGATCTCCTACGAGCAGTACTTC. Its translation is CASSLRGGISYEQYF.

The chain links TRBV29-1 to TRBJ2-3; TRBD1 or TRBD2 may be the D gene (5 bases each). The CDR3 contains 15 residues. The V end was cut by 3 bases, the J end by 4 bases, with 17 bases between. Looked up from germline, CDR1 is SQVTM and CDR2 is ANQGSEA. This CDR3 is CSVDGALSPSDTQYF. CDR3 nucleotide sequence: TGCAGCGTTGACGGGGCCCTCAGCCCCTCAGATACGCAGTATTTT.

The chain couples TRBV5-1 to TRBJ2-7; no definite D call. The CDR3 runs to 14 residues. Trimming left V 3 bases short and J 7 bases short, with 17 bases between. Germline lookup yields CDR1 SGHRS and CDR2 YFSETQ. Here the CDR3 reads CASSSHKYSGEQYF. The CDR3 region has the DNA TGCGCCAGCAGCTCCCATAAATATAGTGGGGAGCAGTACTTC.

The chain uses TRBV12-3 or TRBV12-4 and TRBJ2-1; a weak D match, TRBD2 (6 bases). CDR3 length equals 13 residues. V lost 4 bases to trimming and J lost 9 bases, with 13 bases between them. The CDR3 reads CASSSILATEQFF. CDR3 in DNA: TGTGCCAGCAGTTCCATACTAGCTACTGAGCAGTTCTTC.

The chain carries TRBV10-3 and TRBJ2-1, with 11 positions matching TRBD1. The CDR3 has 15 amino acids. Trimming cost V 7 bases and J 8 bases; bases outside gene matches: 10. Looked up from germline, CDR1 is ENHRY and CDR2 is SYGVKD. CDR3 DNA: TGTGCCATCACCCTGGACAGGGGGCTTAGCGATGAGCAGTTCTTC. Translation: CAITLDRGLSDEQFF.

This clonotype was observed a single time. This chain connects TRBV3-1 to TRBJ2-6; D not resolved. V shed 1 base and J shed 1 base, with 11 bases lying between them. The CDR3 sequence is 17 residues long. The germline gives CDR1 LGHDT, CDR2 YNNKEL (reference sequence). In nucleotides, the CDR3 is TGTGCCAGCAGCCAAGTCCCGACGGTTTCTGGGGCCAACGTCCTGACTTTC. This sequence encodes CASSQVPTVSGANVLTF.

This clonotype was counted a few times. This chain connects TRBV29-1 to TRBJ2-7, with D possibly TRBD2 on 6 matching bases. This CDR3 contains 15 residues. CDR1 and CDR2 from the germline V gene are SQVTM and ANQGSEA. The germline V and J ends were trimmed by 5 bases and 3 bases, with 20 bases remaining between them. This CDR3 reads CSVLGGLQGIYEQYF. Written as DNA, the CDR3 is TGCAGCGTTTTGGGAGGTCTTCAAGGGATCTACGAGCAGTACTTC.

This clonotype occurred a few times. CDR3 coding DNA: TGCAGTGCTTCCTACCACAATGAGCAGTTCTTC. This encodes CSASYHNEQFF. V usage is TRBV20-1 and J usage is TRBJ2-1, with D hard to call. CDR3 length: 11 amino acids. Germline loops: CDR1 DFQATT, CDR2 SNEGSKA (reference sequence). Trimming pared 5 bases from V and 5 bases from J, leaving 7 bases between.